These 27 T cell receptor beta chains came from one sample sequenced in a study of cytomegalovirus exposure and HLA in healthy donors. Use of 60 Vbeta and 13 Jbeta primers characterized the PCR. Some clones are missing from TCRdb's copy, which holds only in-frame ones; the method was immunoSEQ multiplex PCR. The table has 150,000 to 200,000 clones, roughly 75% seen once; the top ten hold 1.5% to 2%. The sample comprised PBMCs. The receptors stem from a woman in her 30s in good health and CMV-seronegative.

This clone has a handful of counts. J is TRBJ1-1 and V is TRBV5-6; D is unresolved. V was clipped by 1 base and J by 1 base, with 17 bases between them. The CDR3 length is 17 residues. The V gene's germline CDR1 is SGHDT and CDR2 YYEEEE. The CDR3 loop is CASSLLAGSLRNTEAFF. In DNA, the CDR3 is TGTGCCAGCAGCTTGCTGGCCGGGTCACTCCGGAACACTGAAGCTTTCTTT.

The genes are TRBV15 and TRBJ1-2; TRBD1 is a possible D gene (6 bases). CDR1 and CDR2 (germline): LNHNV, YYDKDF (reference sequence). The length of the CDR3 is 16 residues. The germline V and J ends were trimmed by 3 bases and 4 bases, with 18 bases remaining between them. CDR3 nucleotides: TGTGCCACCAGCAGCGAGGGGGGGGCTAAATTCTATGGCTACACCTTC. It translates to CATSSEGGAKFYGYTF.

With respect to this clone: Other DNA sequences in the same sample also yield this CDR3. The J gene is TRBJ2-6, the V gene TRBV19; TRBD1 might be the D (6 bases). Germline loops: CDR1 LNHDA, CDR2 SQIVND (reference sequence). V was pared by 3 bases and J by 1 base, with 7 bases between. The CDR3 loop spans 15 amino acids. This CDR3 is CASSIRGSGANVLTF. As DNA, the CDR3 is TGTGCCAGTAGTATCAGGGGATCTGGGGCCAACGTCCTGACTTTC.

The chain joins TRBV11-1 to TRBJ1-1; 7 nucleotides agree with TRBD1. Germline lookup yields CDR1 SGHAT and CDR2 FQDESV (reference sequence). V shed 3 bases and J 0 bases; nucleotides not matched to a gene: 10. The CDR3 runs to 17 residues. The CDR3 sequence: CASSFPRQGTMNTEAFF. Here the CDR3 DNA reads TGTGCCAGCAGCTTCCCCCGACAGGGCACAATGAACACTGAAGCTTTCTTT.

This clone was picked up a small number of times. J is TRBJ1-4 and V is TRBV7-2; a possible D gene is TRBD1 (5 bases). Germline lookup yields CDR1 SGHTA and CDR2 FQGNSA. V lost 1 base and J lost 8, with 14 bases in between. The CDR3 runs 15 residues. As DNA, the CDR3 is TGTGCCAGCAGCTTAGTTTCGCAGGGTCGGGAAAAACTGTTTTTT. Encoded protein: CASSLVSQGREKLFF. The full variable domain, in which reference TRBV7-2 and TRBJ1-4 provide the parts outside the CDR3, is GAGVSQSPSNKVTEKGKDVELRCDPISGHTALYWYRQSLGQGLEFLIYFQGNSAPDKSGLPSDRFSAERTGGSVSTLTIQRTQQEDSAVYLCASSLVSQGREKLFFGSGTQLSVL.

V usage is TRBV27 and J usage is TRBJ1-2; D is undetermined. Trimming stripped 3 bases from V and 5 bases from J, with 10 bases between. From germline, CDR1 is MNHEY and CDR2 SMNVEV (reference sequence). The length of the CDR3 is 13 residues. CDR3 in DNA: TGTGCCAGCAGTTTTGCAGGCCAGTATGGCTACACCTTC. Protein: CASSFAGQYGYTF.

A note on this clone: One junction end does not reproduce the germline sequence, and a read error may be involved. The chain uses TRBV15 and TRBJ2-5; maybe TRBD2 (5 bases). CDR3 length: 12 amino acids. Germline lookup yields CDR1 LNHNV and CDR2 YYDKDF (reference sequence). The CDR3 loop reads CATSRDRGTQYF. The DNA for the CDR3 is TGTGCCACCAGCCGAGACCGGGGGACCCAGTACTTC.

In nucleotides, the CDR3 is TGTGCCAGCAGCCAAGATTGGGACAGCGTTTCACCCCTCCACTTT. Encoded protein: CASSQDWDSVSPLHF. The chain carries TRBV4-2 and TRBJ1-6; the match to TRBD1 covers 7 bases. J gave up 9 bases and V 0 bases, and 5 bases lay outside the gene matches. Per germline, CDR1 LGHNA and CDR2 YNFKEQ. There are 15 residues in the CDR3.

This chain connects TRBV6-1 to TRBJ2-5, with a weak D call TRBD2 (6 bases). Trimming took 2 bases from V and 5 from J, leaving 15 bases between them. The CDR3 length is 15 residues. Per the germline V gene, CDR1 is MNHNS and CDR2 is SASEGT. CDR3 residues: CASSEFTAGRETQYF. The CDR3 DNA follows: TGTGCCAGCAGTGAATTCACGGCAGGGAGGGAGACCCAGTACTTC.

The genes are TRBV6-1 and TRBJ2-5; TRBD2 matches at 9 bases. The germline V gene has CDR1 MNHNS and CDR2 SASEGT. The J segment lost 2 bases and the V segment lost 4 bases, leaving 5 bases of the junction unmatched. The CDR3 has 15 residues. CDR3 nucleotides: TGTGCCAGCAGTGCTAGCGGGGCCTTTCAAGAGACCCAGTACTTC. Translation gives CASSASGAFQETQYF.

In its sample, this clone was seen a few times. V gene TRBV4-1 combines with J gene TRBJ2-7, with D perhaps matching TRBD2 (5 bases). Germline CDR1 is MGHRA and CDR2 is YSYEKL. The CDR3 has 16 amino acids. Between the trimmed V and J ends, which lost 4 bases and 1 base, there was a span of 17 bases. The CDR3 bases are TGCGCCAGCAGCCCATATGAGGGTTACGGATCCTACGAGCAGTACTTC. As protein: CASSPYEGYGSYEQYF.

On this clone itself: One end of the junction fails to match germline, which may point to a read error. V usage is TRBV7-3 and J usage is TRBJ2-5, with D unclear. Germline-derived CDR1 and CDR2 are SGHTA and FQGTGA. This CDR3 has 12 residues. CDR3 amino acids: CSSSYNLGPQYF. The CDR3 DNA follows: TGTTCCAGCAGCTACAATCTTGGTCCCCAGTACTTC.

The chain is built from TRBV7-9 and TRBJ2-1; possibly TRBD2 for D (7 bases). This CDR3 comprises 16 residues. The V and J ends lost 5 bases and 1 base respectively, with 15 bases between them. Germline V lookup: CDR1 SEHNR, CDR2 FQNEAQ (reference sequence). The CDR3 region has the DNA TGTGCCAGCAGCAAAAGGGGGGGGACTTCCTACAATGAGCAGTTCTTC. Protein sequence: CASSKRGGTSYNEQFF.

This chain links TRBV19 with TRBJ2-2; 11 bases fit TRBD2. CDR3 length: 15 amino acids. Germline trimming cut 6 bases from V and 5 bases from J; bases unmatched to any gene: 5. Germline loops: CDR1 LNHDA, CDR2 SQIVND (reference sequence). The CDR3 nucleotides are TGTGCCAGTAGCTTCCTAGCGGGGGGAACCGGGGAGCTGTTTTTT. It translates to CASSFLAGGTGELFF.

V is TRBV11-3 and J is TRBJ2-5; 7 nucleotides line up with TRBD2. V shed 5 bases, J shed 5 bases, and the junction held 5 bases outside the gene matches. Germline CDR1 is SGHNT and CDR2 is YENEEA. The CDR3 totals 13 residues. The CDR3 loop is CASSRGVGETQYF. In DNA, the CDR3 is TGTGCCAGCAGCCGGGGGGTAGGGGAGACCCAGTACTTC. The full variable domain, completed using reference TRBV11-3 and TRBJ2-5, is EAGVVQSPRYKIIEKKQPVAFWCNPISGHNTLYWYLQNLGQGPELLIRYENEEAVDDSQLPKDRFSAERLKGVDSTLKIQPAELGDSAVYLCASSRGVGETQYFGPGTRLLVL.

The chain employs TRBV5-1 and TRBJ2-7; perhaps TRBD1 as D (5 bases). Trimming cost V 2 bases and J 4 bases, with 10 bases left between them. Germline loops: CDR1 SGHRS, CDR2 YFSETQ. The CDR3 is 13 amino acids. The CDR3 is CASSFSGLYEQYF. The CDR3 DNA is TGCGCCAGCAGCTTTTCAGGGTTGTACGAGCAGTACTTC.

V usage is TRBV9 and J usage is TRBJ2-5, with D perhaps TRBD2 (6 bases). Germline V gene sequence: CDR1 SGDLS, CDR2 YYNGEE. The V gene lost 1 base and the J gene lost 2 bases, with 9 bases spanning the gap. This CDR3 has 14 amino acids. CDR3 loop: CASSVSGLQETQYF. DNA of the CDR3: TGTGCCAGCAGCGTAAGCGGGCTACAAGAGACCCAGTACTTC.

The chain recombines TRBV5-4 with TRBJ1-1; TRBD1 might be the D (6 bases). This CDR3 is 14 amino acids long. Germline lookup yields CDR1 SGHNT and CDR2 YYREEE (reference sequence). V dropped 2 bases and J dropped 1 base, with 9 bases sitting between them. The CDR3 region has the DNA TGTGCCAGCAGCTTCCAGGGGAGGAACACTGAAGCTTTCTTT. Its protein product is CASSFQGRNTEAFF. Supplemented by reference TRBV5-4 and TRBJ1-1, the full variable domain reads ETGVTQSPTHLIKTRGQQVTLRCSSQSGHNTVSWYQQALGQGPQFIFQYYREEENGRGNFPPRFSGLQFPNYSSELNVNALELDDSALYLCASSFQGRNTEAFFGQGTRLTVV.

This clone was counted once. This chain uses TRBV15 with TRBJ1-2; the D gene is possibly TRBD1 (5 bases). Germline lookup yields CDR1 LNHNV and CDR2 YYDKDF (reference sequence). Between the trimmed V and J ends, which lost 0 bases and 7 bases, there was a span of 12 bases. The CDR3 is 14 residues long. The CDR3 nucleotides read TGTGCCACCAGCAGAGACAGGGTCGGGAGTGGCTACACCTTC. The encoded protein is CATSRDRVGSGYTF.

The J gene is TRBJ1-4, the V gene TRBV7-8; 8 bases align to TRBD1. The J segment lost 8 bases and the V segment lost 7 bases, leaving 9 bases of the junction unmatched. There are 14 residues in the CDR3. Germline V CDR1 and CDR2: SGHVS, FQNEAQ. The DNA of the CDR3 is TGTGCCAGCACCCCAGGGGGCCAGGAGGAAAAACTGTTTTTT. Protein product: CASTPGGQEEKLFF.

The CDR3 loop is CSAGQTNEKLFF. The DNA of the CDR3 is TGCAGCGCGGGACAGACTAATGAAAAACTGTTTTTT. This rearrangement joins TRBV29-1 to TRBJ1-4, with 7 bases lining up with TRBD1. The CDR3 spans 12 residues. Trimming at V came to 7 bases and at J to 2 bases, leaving 1 base not matched to a gene. The germline gives CDR1 SQVTM, CDR2 ANQGSEA.

The count of this clone is one. The CDR3 nucleotides read TGTGCCAGCAGCCCTAGCGGGGGGGCCGGGGAGACCCAGTACTTC. Its translation is CASSPSGGAGETQYF. The genes are TRBV5-4 and TRBJ2-5, with 12 positions matching TRBD2. Germline CDR1 SGHNT, CDR2 YYREEE (reference sequence). V was pared by 4 bases and J by 5 bases, with 6 bases of the junction left unmatched. The length of the CDR3 is 15 residues.

This clone turned up a few times. The gene calls are TRBV18 and TRBJ1-3; D unresolved. This CDR3 contains 14 residues. Germline loops: CDR1 KGHSH, CDR2 LQKENI. Trimming took 2 bases from V and 0 from J, leaving 5 bases between them. CDR3 protein: CASSPASSGNTIYF. CDR3 coding DNA: TGTGCCAGCTCACCAGCGAGCTCTGGAAACACCATATATTTT.

CDR3 nucleotides: TGTGCCAGCAGGTTACCGGGACAGGGGTATGGCTACACCTTC. Amino acid sequence: CASRLPGQGYGYTF. The V call is TRBV6-5, the J call TRBJ1-2, with TRBD1 identical over 10 bases. This CDR3 has 14 amino acids. V was clipped by 6 bases and J by 5 bases; unmatched bases: 6. Germline assignment: CDR1 MNHEY and CDR2 SVGAGI.

This clone came up a few times. The chain carries TRBV7-2 and TRBJ2-7; D possibly corresponds to TRBD1 (8 bases). The V and J ends lost 4 bases and 7 bases respectively, with 11 bases between them. CDR1 is SGHTA, CDR2 FQGNSA, per germline. The CDR3 covers 12 residues. The CDR3, as DNA: TGTGCCAGCAGCTACAGGGGGGGAGAGCAGTACTTC. Translation gives CASSYRGGEQYF.

V is TRBV5-1 and J is TRBJ1-3; tentatively, D is TRBD1 (6 bases). The germline V and J ends were trimmed by 4 bases and 2 bases, with 7 bases remaining between them. CDR1 and CDR2 (germline): SGHRS, YFSETQ. This CDR3 comprises 13 residues. CDR3 DNA sequence: TGCGCCAGCAGCCGGGACACTGGAAACACCATATATTTT. This translates into CASSRDTGNTIYF.

The chain employs TRBV30 and TRBJ2-7, with 8 bases aligning to TRBD1. Germline CDR1 GTSNPN, CDR2 SVGIG (reference sequence). J was trimmed by 6 bases and V by 4 bases; bases with no gene match: 8. The CDR3 is 13 amino acids. The DNA for the CDR3 is TGTGCCTGGAACCGGGACAGGTCGTTCGAGCAGTACTTC. This sequence encodes CAWNRDRSFEQYF.